The sample holds many counts of the clone carrying this TCR beta chain. The source of the sample is a study of naive and memory T cell subsets. Four PCR rounds used nested alpha and beta constant region primers plus the SP2 primer. Alpha and beta constant region primers primed reverse transcription for blood and skin samples. TCRdb fed the 5' RACE reads into MiXCR, producing one record per CDR3 protein. The sample contains tens of thousands of distinct CDR3 sequences, approximately 8% of which appear only once. The library had UMIs added by 3' ligation of an oligonucleotide to TCR cDNA. Whole blood, 2.5 ml, came from adult healthy volunteers. Reverse transcription used DNase-treated unsorted total RNA, aiming for roughly 1 to 1000 ng. This receptor was obtained from a female donor in good health.

CDR3 loop: CATGSPSYGYTF. In nucleotides, the CDR3 is TGTGCCACCGGATCGCCTTCCTATGGCTACACCTTC. The chain combines TRBV2 with TRBJ1-2; D gene uncertain. CDR1 and CDR2 from the germline V gene are SNHLY and FYNNEI. V was clipped by 10 bases and J by 4 bases, with 13 bases between them. The CDR3 length is 12 residues. Looking up the rest from reference TRBV2 and TRBJ1-2 gives the full variable domain: EPEVTQTPSHQVTQMGQEVILRCVPISNHLYFYWYRQILGQKVEFLVSFYNNEISEKSEIFDDQFSVERPDGSNFTLKIRSTKLEDSAMYFCATGSPSYGYTFGSGTRLTVV.